Described below is a single T cell receptor (beta chain) sequence and its context. Germline CDR1 reads LGHDT; CDR2 reads YNNKEL (reference sequence). The CDR3 has 15 amino acids. Trimming pared 4 bases from V and 11 bases from J, leaving 23 bases between. The data belong to a study of blood T cells in healthy people across ages. Alongside a J-beta primer mix, a sample-barcoded 5' primer served in a second PCR lasting 7 to 11 cycles. TCRdb redid the calling of the 5' RACE reads with MiXCR, one entry per CDR3 protein. The repertoire includes roughly 800,000 distinct CDR3 sequences, around 34% of them detected once, and 10% to 15% sits in the top ten.

This TCR derives from a man between 18 and 29 years old in good health. Sequenced material: blood. This chain uses TRBV3-1 with TRBJ2-5; weak D call: TRBD2 (7 bases). CDR3 nucleotide sequence: TGTGCCAGCAGCCCAAGGGGGGGGGACTACAATGAGCAGTACTTC. Residues: CASSPRGGDYNEQYF.